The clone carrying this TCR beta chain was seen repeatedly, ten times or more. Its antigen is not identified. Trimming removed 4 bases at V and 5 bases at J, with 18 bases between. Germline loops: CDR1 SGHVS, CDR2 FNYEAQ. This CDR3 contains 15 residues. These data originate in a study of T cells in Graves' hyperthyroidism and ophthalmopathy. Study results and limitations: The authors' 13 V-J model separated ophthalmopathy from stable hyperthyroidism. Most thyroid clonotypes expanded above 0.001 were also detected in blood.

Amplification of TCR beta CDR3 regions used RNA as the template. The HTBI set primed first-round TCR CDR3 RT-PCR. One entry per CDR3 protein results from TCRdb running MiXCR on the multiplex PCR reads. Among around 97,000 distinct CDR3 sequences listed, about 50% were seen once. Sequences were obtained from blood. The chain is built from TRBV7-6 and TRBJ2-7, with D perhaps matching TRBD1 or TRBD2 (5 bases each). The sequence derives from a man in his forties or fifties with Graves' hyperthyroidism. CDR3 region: CASSSTSGTRNEQYF. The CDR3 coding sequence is TGTGCCAGCAGCTCGACCTCCGGGACGCGAAACGAGCAGTACTTC.